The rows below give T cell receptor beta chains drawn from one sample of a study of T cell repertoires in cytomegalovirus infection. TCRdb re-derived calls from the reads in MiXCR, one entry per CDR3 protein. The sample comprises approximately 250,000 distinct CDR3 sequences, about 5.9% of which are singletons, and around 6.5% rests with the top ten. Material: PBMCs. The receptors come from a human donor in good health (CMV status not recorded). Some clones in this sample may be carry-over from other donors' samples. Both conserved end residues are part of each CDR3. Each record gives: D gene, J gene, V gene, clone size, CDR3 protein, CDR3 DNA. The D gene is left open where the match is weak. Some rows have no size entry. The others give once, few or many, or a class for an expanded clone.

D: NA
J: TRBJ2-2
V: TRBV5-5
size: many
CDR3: CASSTRGFGVGGELFF
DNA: TGTGCCAGCTCGACGAGGGGTTTCGGGGTAGGCGGGGAGCTGTTTTTT

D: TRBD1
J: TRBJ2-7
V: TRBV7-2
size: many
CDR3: CASSLPRQGPYEQYF
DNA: TGTGCCAGCAGCTTACCTCGACAGGGCCCCTACGAGCAGTACTTC

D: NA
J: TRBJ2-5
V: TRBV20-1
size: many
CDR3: CSARDGQAQETQYF
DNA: TGCAGTGCTAGAGATGGGCAGGCTCAAGAGACCCAGTACTTC

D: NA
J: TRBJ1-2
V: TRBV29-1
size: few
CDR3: CSVDGQGTVWIGGYTF
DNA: TGCAGCGTTGATGGGCAGGGGACTGTGTGGATAGGTGGCTACACCTTC

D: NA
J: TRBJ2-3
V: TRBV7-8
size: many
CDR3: CASSPLGLATQYF
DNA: TGTGCCAGCAGCCCACTTGGGTTGGCTACGCAGTATTTT

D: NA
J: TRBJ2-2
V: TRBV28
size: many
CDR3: CASSFAGMDTGELFF
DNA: TGTGCCAGCAGTTTTGCCGGGATGGACACCGGGGAGCTGTTTTTT

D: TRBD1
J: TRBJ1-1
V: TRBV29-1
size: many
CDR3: CSVMDRGLETEAFF
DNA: TGCAGCGTTATGGACAGGGGGCTGGAGACTGAAGCTTTCTTT

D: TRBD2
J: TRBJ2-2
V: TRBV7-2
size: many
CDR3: CASSPRTSGGLNTGELFF
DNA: TGTGCCAGCAGCCCGAGGACTAGCGGGGGGCTAAACACCGGGGAGCTGTTTTTT

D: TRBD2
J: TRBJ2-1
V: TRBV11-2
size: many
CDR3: CASSSLAGGVHEQFF
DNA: TGTGCCAGCAGCTCTCTAGCGGGGGGGGTCCATGAGCAGTTCTTC

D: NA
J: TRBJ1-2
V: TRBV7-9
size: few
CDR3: CASSFLGRTNYGYTF
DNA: TGTGCCAGCAGCTTTCTCGGAAGAACTAACTATGGCTACACCTTC

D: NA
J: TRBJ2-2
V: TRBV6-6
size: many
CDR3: CASSPTTGRTGELFF
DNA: TGTGCCAGCAGTCCGACGACAGGGAGGACCGGGGAGCTGTTTTTT

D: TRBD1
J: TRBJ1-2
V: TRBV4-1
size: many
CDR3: CASSPPTGGLGYTF
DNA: TGCGCCAGCAGCCCACCGACAGGGGGCCTGGGCTACACCTTC

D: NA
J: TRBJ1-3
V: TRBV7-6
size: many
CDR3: CASSLDDRNSGNTIYF
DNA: TGTGCCAGCAGCTTAGACGACCGGAACTCTGGAAACACCATATATTTT

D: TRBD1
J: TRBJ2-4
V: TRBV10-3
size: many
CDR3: CAISVGQGALKAKNIQYF
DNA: TGTGCCATCAGTGTGGGACAGGGGGCATTGAAAGCCAAAAACATTCAGTACTTC

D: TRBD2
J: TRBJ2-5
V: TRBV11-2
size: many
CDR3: CASSFPGSLAGGRSGETQYF
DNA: TGTGCCAGCAGCTTCCCCGGAAGTCTAGCGGGGGGCCGGTCTGGGGAGACCCAGTACTTC

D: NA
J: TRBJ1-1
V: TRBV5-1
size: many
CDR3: CASSLDGRGNTEAFF
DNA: TGCGCCAGCAGCTTGGATGGACGGGGGAACACTGAAGCTTTCTTT

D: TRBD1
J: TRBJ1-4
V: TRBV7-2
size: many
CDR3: CASSGGPGTGGEKLFF
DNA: TGTGCCAGCAGCGGCGGGCCCGGGACAGGGGGAGAAAAACTGTTTTTT

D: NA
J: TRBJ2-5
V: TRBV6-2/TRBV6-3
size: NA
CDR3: CASSRGGPETQYF
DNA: TGTGCCAGCAGTAGGGGGGGTCCGGAGACCCAGTACTTC

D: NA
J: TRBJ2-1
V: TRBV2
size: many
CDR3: CASSEDRGSPNNEQFF
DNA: TGTGCCAGCAGTGAAGATCGGGGGAGCCCAAACAATGAGCAGTTCTTC

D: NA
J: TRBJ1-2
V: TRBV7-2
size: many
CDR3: CASSLAGNGYTF
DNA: TGTGCCAGCAGCTTAGCCGGGAACGGCTACACCTTC

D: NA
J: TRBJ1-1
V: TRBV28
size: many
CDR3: CASSLRMALNTEAFF
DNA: TGTGCCAGCAGTTTAAGGATGGCCCTGAACACTGAAGCTTTCTTT

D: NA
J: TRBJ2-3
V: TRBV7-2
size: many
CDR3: CASSLEGSFGTDTQYF
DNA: TGTGCCAGCAGCTTAGAAGGTTCGTTCGGCACAGATACGCAGTATTTT

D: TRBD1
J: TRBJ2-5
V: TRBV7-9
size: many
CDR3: CASSSDREEETQYF
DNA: TGTGCCAGCAGCTCGGACAGGGAAGAAGAGACCCAGTACTTC

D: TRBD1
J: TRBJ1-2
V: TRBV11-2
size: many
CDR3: CASSLQDREEGYTF
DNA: TGTGCCAGCAGCTTGCAGGACAGGGAGGAAGGCTACACCTTC

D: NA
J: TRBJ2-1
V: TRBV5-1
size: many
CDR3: CASSFLGPDEQFF
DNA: TGCGCCAGCAGCTTCCTAGGACCCGATGAGCAGTTCTTC

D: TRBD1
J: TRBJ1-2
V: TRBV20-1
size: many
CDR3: CSARTGVGYGYTF
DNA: TGCAGTGCTAGGACAGGGGTCGGCTATGGCTACACCTTC

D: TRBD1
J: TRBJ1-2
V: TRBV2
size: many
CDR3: CASSPGTGYHGYTF
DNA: TGTGCCAGCAGCCCCGGGACAGGGTACCATGGCTACACCTTC

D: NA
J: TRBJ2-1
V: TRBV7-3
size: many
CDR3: CASSFRGGIDEQFF
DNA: TGTGCCAGCAGTTTTAGAGGGGGTATTGATGAGCAGTTCTTC

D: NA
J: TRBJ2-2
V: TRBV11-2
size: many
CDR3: CASSLRGGTGELFF
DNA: TGTGCCAGCAGCTTAAGAGGGGGCACCGGGGAGCTGTTTTTT

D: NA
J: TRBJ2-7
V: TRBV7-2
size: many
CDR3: CASSLAPRPDYEQYF
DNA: TGTGCCAGCAGCTTAGCCCCCAGGCCGGACTACGAGCAGTACTTC

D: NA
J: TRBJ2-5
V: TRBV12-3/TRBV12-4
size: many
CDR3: CASSLGGSGQTQYF
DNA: TGTGCCAGCAGTTTGGGTGGGAGCGGGCAGACCCAGTACTTC

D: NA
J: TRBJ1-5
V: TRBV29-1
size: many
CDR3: CSHRGRMRNQPQHF
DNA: TGCAGCCACCGGGGGCGCATGAGGAATCAGCCCCAGCATTTT

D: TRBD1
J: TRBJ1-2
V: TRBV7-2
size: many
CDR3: CASVPGQGAHGYTF
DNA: TGTGCCAGTGTCCCGGGACAGGGGGCTCATGGCTACACCTTC

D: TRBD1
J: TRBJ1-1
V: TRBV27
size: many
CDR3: CASIGQGDEAFF
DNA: TGTGCCAGCATCGGGCAGGGGGATGAAGCTTTCTTT

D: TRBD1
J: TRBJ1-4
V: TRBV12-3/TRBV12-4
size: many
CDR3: CASSSGQGTEKLFF
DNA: TGTGCCAGCAGCTCTGGACAGGGAACTGAAAAACTGTTTTTT

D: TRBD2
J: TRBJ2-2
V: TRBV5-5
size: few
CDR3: CASSLVAGIGGTGELFF
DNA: TGTGCCAGCAGCTTGGTAGCGGGTATTGGGGGCACCGGGGAGCTGTTTTTT

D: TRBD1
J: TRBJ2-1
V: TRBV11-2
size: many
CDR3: CASSLIGGSINEQFF
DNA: TGTGCCAGCAGCTTAATAGGGGGCTCAATCAATGAGCAGTTCTTC